Sequencing of this T cell receptor (beta chain) was carried out in a study of control samples from healthy donors and cancer patients. V lost 6 bases, J lost 3 bases, and 8 bases stayed unmatched. Germline values: CDR1 MNHEY, CDR2 SVGAGI. CDR3 size: 14 residues. This clone appeared once. The data were produced by immunoSEQ multiplex PCR, yet TCRdb's version contains in-frame clones alone and is incomplete. The sample gives 35,000 to 45,000 clones, 75% to 90% of which show up once; 45% to 50% is in the top ten. The V and J genes are TRBV6-5 and TRBJ2-7, with 7 bases fitting TRBD1. This clonotype was sampled from a man in his sixties in good health. Source material: blood. The CDR3 sequence is CASRKRQGVYEQYF. The CDR3 region has the DNA TGTGCCAGCAGGAAGAGACAGGGTGTCTACGAGCAGTACTTC.